The sequence of this TCR beta chain was determined in a study of T-cell reconstitution after alpha-beta-depleted transplantation in children. Study observations and caveats: Reported findings indicate that, about two months after transplant, alpha-beta T cells came from several hundred expanded clones, which were derived from non-depleted graft cells. The study traced high day-60 TCRbeta diversity in some patients to surviving recipient T cells and thymic progenitors. T-cell counts and diversity at one year post-transplant came mainly from newly produced T cells.

This clonotype was detected many times. Antigen unknown. Preparation of the TCRbeta library was carried out with unique molecular identifiers. TCRdb reprocessed the PCR reads via MiXCR and lists one record per CDR3 protein. This sample has 120,000 to 150,000 distinct CDR3 sequences, with around 10% found just once. With V trimmed by 1 base and J by 2 bases, 4 bases remained unmatched. Germline V gene lookup returns CDR1 SGHTA and CDR2 FQGNSA. This CDR3 is built from 16 residues. The receptor was derived from a female patient between 2 and 15 years old who had a stem cell transplant for congenital amegakaryocytic thrombocytopenia, so the T cells may come from the graft donor. Sequencing used PBMCs, mostly from graft donor cells, obtained 180 days after TCRalphabeta/CD19-depleted stem cell transplant. The V gene is TRBV7-2, the J gene TRBJ2-5; 10 bases are a match to TRBD2. The chain's CDR3 is CASSLEGLAPQETQYF. CDR3 sequence (DNA): TGTGCCAGCAGCTTAGAGGGACTAGCGCCTCAAGAGACCCAGTACTTC.